The TCR beta chain under discussion was sequenced for a study of radiotherapy plus CTLA-4 blockade in lung cancer. Study details: The study recorded objective responses in roughly 20% of patients and disease control in around 33%.

Note on this clone: What it binds is not known.

Trimming left V 5 bases short and J 0 bases short, with 11 bases between. The CDR3 runs to 15 residues. From germline, CDR1 is SGHVS and CDR2 FQNEAQ. Study observations and caveats: Researchers report tumor-derived TCR clones expanding in blood after radiotherapy plus ipilimumab.

The method was immunoSEQ multiplex PCR; TCRdb's version includes in-frame clones alone and lacks a portion of them. The data contain about 95,000 clones, 83% of them singletons. The clonotype originates from a human donor with non-small cell lung cancer who had stable disease on radiotherapy plus ipilimumab. V usage is TRBV7-8 and J usage is TRBJ1-3; perhaps TRBD1 as D (5 bases). The sequencing here drew on peripheral blood, taken from a patient treated with radiotherapy plus ipilimumab. The CDR3 region has the DNA TGTGCCAGCAGCCCTCCGGGGCTCTCTGGAAACACCATATATTTT. Protein sequence: CASSPPGLSGNTIYF.